This passage covers 29 T cell receptor beta chains from one sample sequenced in a study of early T cells in non-severe SARS-CoV-2 infection (dated by TCRdb to about 2021). Libraries were prepared through 5' RACE. Data came from a NextSeq 500. TCRdb reanalyzed the raw reads on its own, using fastp at Q25 for trimming and MiXCR for clone calling, and kept in-frame beta chains. Duplicate CDR3 protein sequences are folded into a single record with the most common DNA and genes. The sample records under 35,000 distinct CDR3 sequences, 5% to 6.5% of which are singletons. The top ten clones comprise under 25% of the sample. Sequencing was performed on whole blood. The source is an adult who was a healthcare worker with PCR-confirmed SARS-CoV-2 infection or an uninfected control (not recorded which).

This clonotype was recorded at least ten times. This sequence joins TRBV7-8 and TRBJ2-1; D gene ambiguous. V was clipped by 1 base and J by 9 bases, with 16 bases between them. In germline, CDR1 is SGHVS, CDR2 FQNEAQ. This CDR3 is built from 15 residues. The CDR3 is CASSLEIGQWGEQFF. DNA of the CDR3: TGTGCCAGCAGCTTAGAGATAGGTCAATGGGGTGAGCAGTTCTTC.

In its sample, this clonotype was seen a few times. The chain uses TRBV28 and TRBJ2-3, with 11 nucleotides matching TRBD2. Germline CDR1 and CDR2: MDHEN and SYDVKM. The CDR3 spans 15 residues. V shed 4 bases and J 4 bases; nucleotides not matched to a gene: 4. CDR3 residues: CASSSPLAGADTQYF. CDR3 bases: TGTGCCAGCAGTTCCCCACTAGCGGGAGCAGATACGCAGTATTTT.

The rearrangement links TRBV7-3 to TRBJ1-1; D perhaps matches TRBD1 (6 bases). With 4 bases removed from V and 5 bases from J, the gap between germline ends came to 17 bases. This CDR3 comprises 15 residues. From germline, CDR1 is SGHTA and CDR2 FQGTGA. The CDR3 spells CASSSAAGAGTEAFF. The CDR3 DNA reads TGTGCCAGCAGCTCAGCGGCAGGGGCTGGGACTGAAGCTTTCTTT.

This clonotype was seen ten or more times. The genes are TRBV18 and TRBJ2-7; 8 bases fit TRBD2. Germline V gives CDR1 KGHSH, CDR2 LQKENI. V lost 3 bases, J lost 0 bases, and 7 bases stayed unmatched. The CDR3 extends over 16 amino acids. The CDR3 DNA reads TGTGCCAGCTCACCCCTTAGCGGGGTGAACTCCTACGAGCAGTACTTC. Translation gives CASSPLSGVNSYEQYF.

The sample holds a few counts of this clonotype. The rearrangement joins TRBV5-5 to TRBJ2-7; D is unresolved. The CDR3 is made up of 16 amino acids. Germline CDR1 and CDR2: SGHKS and YYEKEE (reference sequence). Between the trimmed V and J ends, which lost 2 bases and 5 bases, there was a span of 20 bases. CDR3 coding DNA: TGTGCCAGCAGCTTTCGGTCGACCCTCCCTATCCACGAGCAGTACTTC. Translating gives CASSFRSTLPIHEQYF.

This clonotype was seen repeatedly, ten times or more. The V gene is TRBV6-2 or TRBV6-3, the J gene TRBJ2-7; 8 bases match TRBD1. Germline CDR1 reads MNHEY; CDR2 reads SVGEGT. V lost 8 bases and J lost 2; bases outside the gene matches: 5. The CDR3 totals 13 residues. Here the CDR3 DNA reads TGTGCCAGCCAGGACAGGGAGCCCTACGAGCAGTACTTC. Translation gives CASQDREPYEQYF.

In its sample, this clonotype was seen many times. V is TRBV20-1 and J is TRBJ1-2; 9 bases are shared with TRBD1. The CDR3 extends over 13 amino acids. Trimming at V came to 1 base and at J to 8 bases, leaving 5 bases not matched to a gene. Germline V gene data show CDR1 as DFQATT and CDR2 as SNEGSKA (reference sequence). This CDR3 reads CSARVTGGSGYTF. The CDR3 region has the DNA TGCAGTGCTAGAGTAACAGGGGGCTCAGGCTACACCTTC.

In its sample, this clonotype was seen a few times. The chain carries TRBV29-1 and TRBJ1-5; D perhaps matches TRBD1 (5 bases). CDR3 length equals 14 residues. Germline CDR1 SQVTM, CDR2 ANQGSEA. The V end was cut by 4 bases, the J end by 7 bases, with 17 bases between. CDR3 residues: CSVGSGPFSQPQHF. Here the CDR3 DNA reads TGCAGCGTTGGCTCAGGGCCCTTCAGCCAGCCCCAGCATTTT.

This clonotype was observed a handful of times. V usage is TRBV7-9 and J usage is TRBJ2-3; 8 bases fit TRBD2. The V gene end was trimmed by 2 bases and the J gene end by 2 bases; junction bases not matched to a gene: 6. There are 16 residues in the CDR3. Germline V gene lookup returns CDR1 SEHNR and CDR2 FQNEAQ (reference sequence). CDR3 protein: CASSLWAGGSTDTQYF. The CDR3 coding sequence is TGTGCCAGCAGCTTATGGGCGGGAGGCTCCACAGATACGCAGTATTTT.

A few counts support this clonotype. The J gene is TRBJ2-7, the V gene TRBV18; D may be TRBD2 (5 bases). This CDR3 region has 15 residues. Trimming stripped 3 bases from V and 6 bases from J, with 18 bases between. The germline V gene has CDR1 KGHSH and CDR2 LQKENI. CDR3 in amino acids: CASSPRTRTVREQYF. As DNA, the CDR3 is TGTGCCAGCTCACCTCGAACCCGGACTGTTCGCGAGCAGTACTTC.

This clonotype was found a few times. V usage is TRBV5-1 and J usage is TRBJ1-1; D unresolved. The length of the CDR3 is 14 residues. Germline CDR1 is SGHRS and CDR2 is YFSETQ. Trimming cost V 1 base and J 1 base, with 8 bases left between them. CDR3 nucleotide sequence: TGCGCCAGCAGCTTGTTTGCCGGGAACACTGAAGCTTTCTTT. Translated, it gives CASSLFAGNTEAFF.

This clonotype was recorded many times. The chain has TRBV12-3 or TRBV12-4 and TRBJ1-2; 7 bases map to TRBD1. V was pared by 1 base and J by 8 bases, with 10 bases of the junction left unmatched. CDR3 length: 15 residues. CDR3 DNA sequence: TGTGCCAGCAGTTTAGGCCGGACAGGAGCAGGGGGCTACACCTTC. Its translation: CASSLGRTGAGGYTF.

This clonotype was seen ten or more times. This chain uses TRBV30 with TRBJ2-1, with D uncertain. Trimming cost V 2 bases and J 3 bases, with 11 bases left between them. CDR1 is GTSNPN and CDR2 is SVGIG in the germline V gene (reference sequence). The CDR3 runs 14 residues. The CDR3 loop is CAWSSEDGYNEQFF. CDR3 DNA sequence: TGTGCCTGGAGTTCAGAGGACGGCTACAATGAGCAGTTCTTC.

This clonotype came up many times. This chain joins TRBV5-4 and TRBJ2-3; TRBD1 matches at 8 bases. This CDR3 comprises 18 residues. V shed 0 bases, J shed 2 bases, and the junction held 11 bases outside the gene matches. Per the germline V gene, CDR1 is SGHNT and CDR2 is YYREEE (reference sequence). The CDR3 protein is CASSLASPGGADTDTQYF. In nucleotides, the CDR3 is TGTGCCAGCAGCTTGGCCTCGCCAGGGGGCGCAGACACAGATACGCAGTATTTT.

The chain combines TRBV7-4 with TRBJ2-1; 11 bases are shared with TRBD2. The CDR3 runs 19 residues. J gave up 0 bases and V 6 bases, and 13 bases lay outside the gene matches. In germline, CDR1 is SGHVT, CDR2 SQSDAQ. CDR3 DNA sequence: TGTGCCAGCAGTAGCGGGAGGGCCAATCCCCCCAGCTCCTACAATGAGCAGTTCTTC. Translating gives CASSSGRANPPSSYNEQFF.

At least ten counts were recorded for this clonotype. Here the CDR3 reads CASSPRQAREQYF. CDR3 nucleotide sequence: TGTGCCAGCAGCCCGAGACAGGCCCGCGAGCAGTACTTC. The V gene is TRBV7-2, the J gene TRBJ2-7; the D gene is possibly TRBD1 (6 bases). V was pared by 5 bases and J by 6 bases, with 14 bases between. Germline CDR1 is SGHTA and CDR2 is FQGNSA. The CDR3 consists of 13 residues.

This clonotype has ten or more counts. The chain uses TRBV28 and TRBJ2-5; the match to TRBD1 covers 8 bases. J gave up 3 bases and V 6 bases, and 9 bases lay outside the gene matches. CDR3 size: 15 residues. Germline loops: CDR1 MDHEN, CDR2 SYDVKM. DNA for the CDR3: TGTGCCAGCAGCCCCGCCCGGACAGGGAAAGAGACCCAGTACTTC. Amino acid sequence: CASSPARTGKETQYF.

This clonotype appeared once. The V call is TRBV7-2, the J call TRBJ1-1; the D is unclear. Trimming cost V 0 bases and J 0 bases, with 20 bases left between them. Germline assignment: CDR1 SGHTA and CDR2 FQGNSA. The CDR3 sequence is 19 residues long. The CDR3 loop is CASSLALRASGNMNTEAFF. The DNA for the CDR3 is TGTGCCAGCAGCTTAGCTCTAAGGGCCTCTGGGAATATGAACACTGAAGCTTTCTTT.

The chain uses TRBV7-2 and TRBJ2-6; D gene uncertain. V lost 5 bases and J lost 4, with 18 bases in between. Germline CDR1 is SGHTA and CDR2 is FQGNSA. The CDR3 runs to 17 residues. CDR3 loop: CASSPYMRGAGANVLTF. Written as DNA, the CDR3 is TGTGCCAGCAGCCCGTATATGAGAGGAGCCGGGGCCAACGTCCTGACTTTC.

This clonotype was observed at least ten times. V is TRBV6-1 and J is TRBJ1-2, with D tentatively TRBD1 (5 bases). V was pared by 8 bases and J by 2 bases, with 18 bases between. There are 15 residues in the CDR3. In germline, CDR1 is MNHNS, CDR2 SASEGT. CDR3 loop: CASRAADSSNYGYTF. The DNA for the CDR3 is TGTGCCAGCCGGGCGGCAGACAGTTCCAACTATGGCTACACCTTC.

This clonotype was counted only a few times. The chain carries TRBV27 and TRBJ2-3, with 11 nucleotides matching TRBD2. This CDR3 has 15 residues. V shed 6 bases, J shed 5 bases, and the junction held 7 bases outside the gene matches. CDR1 and CDR2 from the germline V gene are MNHEY and SMNVEV (reference sequence). DNA of the CDR3: TGTGCCAGCAGAGTAGCGGGAGGGCCCCTAGATACGCAGTATTTT. The encoded protein is CASRVAGGPLDTQYF.

This clonotype was seen many times. This chain connects TRBV5-4 to TRBJ2-1; 13 nucleotides line up with TRBD2. Germline CDR1 SGHNT, CDR2 YYREEE (reference sequence). This CDR3 comprises 14 residues. With 3 bases clipped from V and 8 bases from J, the junction kept 2 bases outside the gene matches. This CDR3 reads CASSSGLAGDEQFF. CDR3 sequence (DNA): TGTGCCAGCAGCTCCGGACTAGCGGGAGATGAGCAGTTCTTC.

This clonotype has more than one count but fewer than ten. J is TRBJ2-2 and V is TRBV12-3 or TRBV12-4; weak D call: TRBD1 (5 bases). Trimming shortened V by 6 bases and J by 4 bases, and 12 bases separated the two germline ends. CDR3 length: 14 amino acids. CDR3 in amino acids: CASRNFRVTGELFF. CDR3 bases: TGTGCCAGCAGGAACTTCAGGGTCACCGGGGAGCTGTTTTTT.

This clonotype has a count of ten or more. J is TRBJ2-3 and V is TRBV12-3 or TRBV12-4; D is undetermined. V was shortened by 3 bases and J by 4 bases, with 2 bases between the two germline ends. CDR3 length: 11 amino acids. The CDR3 nucleotides read TGTGCCAGCAGTTTGTCAGATACGCAGTATTTT. Translated, it gives CASSLSDTQYF.

About this clonotype itself: Just one base apart from a much larger clone, this may be a read error. This chain uses TRBV4-2 with TRBJ1-6; 7 bases line up with TRBD1. The germline CDR1 and CDR2 sequences are LGHNA and YNFKEQ. The CDR3 is 14 amino acids. The CDR3 nucleotides are TGTGCCAGCAGCGCGCCAGGGGGAGGTTCATCCCTCCACTTT. Protein sequence: CASSAPGGGSSLHF.

This clonotype has ten or more counts. J is TRBJ2-7 and V is TRBV6-5, with unresolved D. Trimming removed 0 bases at V and 4 bases at J, with 7 bases between. The CDR3 runs to 13 residues. The germline CDR1 and CDR2 sequences are MNHEY and SVGAGI. The CDR3 is CASSYSDGYEQYF. The CDR3 nucleotides read TGTGCCAGCAGTTACTCGGACGGGTACGAGCAGTACTTC.

The chain joins TRBV18 to TRBJ2-1; TRBD1 or TRBD2 may be the D gene (5 bases each). The germline CDR1 and CDR2 sequences are KGHSH and LQKENI. V was trimmed by 3 bases and J by 7 bases, leaving 19 bases between them. This CDR3 spans 16 amino acids. The CDR3 spells CASSPIPGPNLNEQFF. The CDR3 DNA reads TGTGCCAGCTCACCGATACCGGGACCTAATTTAAATGAGCAGTTCTTC. The whole variable domain, filled in from reference TRBV18 and TRBJ2-1, reads NAGVMQNPRHLVRRRGQEARLRCSPMKGHSHVYWYRQLPEEGLKFMVYLQKENIIDESGMPKERFSAEFPKEGPSILRIQQVVRGDSAAYFCASSPIPGPNLNEQFFGPGTRLTVL.

The gene calls are TRBV7-3 and TRBJ2-1; the D gene is possibly TRBD1 (5 bases). Looked up from germline, CDR1 is SGHTA and CDR2 is FQGTGA. With 6 bases removed from V and 0 bases from J, the gap between germline ends came to 12 bases. This CDR3 contains 15 residues. CDR3 in DNA: TGTGCCAGCAGTCGCGACAGCAGCTCCTACAATGAGCAGTTCTTC. Translated: CASSRDSSSYNEQFF. Using reference TRBV7-3 and TRBJ2-1 for the parts outside the CDR3, the full variable domain is GAGVSQTPSNKVTEKGKYVELRCDPISGHTALYWYRQSLGQGPEFLIYFQGTGAADDSGLPNDRFFAVRPEGSVSTLKIQRTERGDSAVYLCASSRDSSSYNEQFFGPGTRLTVL.

The chain couples TRBV6-2 or TRBV6-3 to TRBJ2-5, with a weak D call TRBD2 (6 bases). This CDR3 is built from 16 residues. CDR1 is MNHEY, CDR2 SVGEGT, per germline. V gave up 0 bases and J gave up 1 base, with 12 bases separating them. The CDR3 DNA sequence: TGTGCCAGCAGTTACTCCCCGGGACTTTCCCAAGAGACCCAGTACTTC. This encodes CASSYSPGLSQETQYF.